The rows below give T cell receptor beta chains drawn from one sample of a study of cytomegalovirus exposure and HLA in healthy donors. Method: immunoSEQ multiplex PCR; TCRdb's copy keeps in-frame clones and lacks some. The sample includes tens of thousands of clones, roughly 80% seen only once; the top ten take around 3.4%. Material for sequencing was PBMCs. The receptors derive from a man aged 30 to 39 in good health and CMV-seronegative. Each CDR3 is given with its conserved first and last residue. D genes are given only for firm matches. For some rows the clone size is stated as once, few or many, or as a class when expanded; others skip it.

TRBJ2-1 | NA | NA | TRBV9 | CASSVVGSSYNEQFF | TGTGCCAGCAGCGTAGTGGGTAGCAGCTACAATGAGCAGTTCTTC
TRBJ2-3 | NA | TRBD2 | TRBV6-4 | CASSPQTSGGPTDTQYF | TGTGCCAGCAGTCCTCAGACTAGCGGGGGGCCCACAGATACGCAGTATTTT
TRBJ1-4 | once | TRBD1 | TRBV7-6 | CASSLSGTGNEKLFF | TGTGCCAGCAGCCTATCCGGGACAGGGAATGAAAAACTGTTTTTT
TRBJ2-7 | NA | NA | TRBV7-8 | CASSRRRGTVVYEQYF | TGTGCCAGCAGCCGTCGCCGGGGGACAGTCGTTTACGAGCAGTACTTC
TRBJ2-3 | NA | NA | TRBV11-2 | CASSLEPYVDTTDTQYF | TGTGCCAGCAGCTTAGAACCCTACGTGGACACCACAGATACGCAGTATTTT
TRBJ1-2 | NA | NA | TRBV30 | CAWSQTGSGGYTF | TGTGCCTGGAGTCAGACAGGCTCTGGGGGCTACACCTTC
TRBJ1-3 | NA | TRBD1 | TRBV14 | CASSVQGASSGNTIYF | TGTGCCAGCAGCGTACAGGGGGCTAGCTCTGGAAACACCATATATTTT
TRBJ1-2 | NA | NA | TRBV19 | CASSPFKGPYGYTF | TGTGCCAGTAGCCCCTTTAAGGGGCCCTATGGCTACACCTTC
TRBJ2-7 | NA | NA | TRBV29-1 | CSDRQVEFPEQYF | TGCAGCGACCGACAGGTCGAATTCCCCGAGCAGTACTTC
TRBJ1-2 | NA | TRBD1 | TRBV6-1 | CASSESGTAYYGYTF | TGTGCCAGCAGTGAATCCGGGACAGCATACTATGGCTACACCTTC
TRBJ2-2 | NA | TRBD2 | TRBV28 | CASSSGTSDSGELFF | TGTGCCAGCAGTTCCGGGACTAGCGATTCCGGGGAGCTGTTTTTT
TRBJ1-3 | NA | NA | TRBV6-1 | CASSEIAGSGNTIYF | TGTGCCAGCAGTGAAATTGCCGGCTCTGGAAACACCATATATTTT
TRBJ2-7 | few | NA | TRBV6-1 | CASSGYTYEQYF | TGTGCCAGCAGCGGTTATACCTACGAGCAGTACTTC
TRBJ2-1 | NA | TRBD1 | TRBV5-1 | CASSLGQGTSNEQFF | TGCGCCAGCAGCTTGGGACAGGGCACGAGCAATGAGCAGTTCTTC
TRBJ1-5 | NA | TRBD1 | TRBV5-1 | CASSMDRGGQPQHF | TGCGCCAGCAGCATGGACAGGGGAGGTCAGCCCCAGCATTTT
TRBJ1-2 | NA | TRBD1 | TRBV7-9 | CASSLQTGKNYGYTF | TGTGCCAGCAGCTTACAGACAGGGAAAAACTATGGCTACACCTTC
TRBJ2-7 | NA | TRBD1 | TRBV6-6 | CASSYWDRGYEQYF | TGTGCCAGCAGTTACTGGGACAGGGGCTACGAGCAGTACTTC
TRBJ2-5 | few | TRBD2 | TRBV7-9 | CASSWDSGSGQETQYF | TGTGCCAGCAGCTGGGATAGCGGGAGTGGCCAAGAGACCCAGTACTTC
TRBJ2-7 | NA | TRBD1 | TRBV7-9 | CASSLDPGQGPNEQYF | TGTGCCAGCAGCTTAGATCCGGGACAGGGGCCGAACGAGCAGTACTTC
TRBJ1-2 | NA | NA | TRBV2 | CASSEAPKTPYGYTF | TGTGCCAGCAGTGAAGCCCCCAAGACACCATATGGCTACACCTTC
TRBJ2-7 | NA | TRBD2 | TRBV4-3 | CASSQDASGIYEQYF | TGCGCCAGCAGCCAAGATGCCAGCGGGATATACGAGCAGTACTTC
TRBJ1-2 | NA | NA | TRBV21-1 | CASSKALWGGVASYGYTF | TGTGCCAGCAGCAAAGCGCTTTGGGGAGGGGTTGCCTCTTATGGCTACACCTTC
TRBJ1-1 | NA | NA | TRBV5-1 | CASSLEGSGNTEAFF | TGCGCCAGCAGCTTGGAAGGGAGCGGGAACACTGAAGCTTTCTTT
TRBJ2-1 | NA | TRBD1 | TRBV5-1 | CASSLIPPGQGDNEQFF | TGCGCCAGCAGCTTAATCCCCCCGGGACAGGGGGACAATGAGCAGTTCTTC
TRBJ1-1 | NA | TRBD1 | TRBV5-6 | CASSPRAGTGVQDAEAFF | TGTGCCAGCAGCCCCCGAGCGGGGACAGGGGTTCAAGACGCTGAAGCTTTCTTT
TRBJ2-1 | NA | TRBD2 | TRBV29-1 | CSVASGTTGEQFF | TGCAGCGTTGCTAGCGGGACAACGGGTGAGCAGTTCTTC
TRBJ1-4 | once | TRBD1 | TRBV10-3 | CAISESTGEDEKLFF | TGTGCCATCAGTGAGTCGACAGGGGAGGATGAAAAACTGTTTTTT
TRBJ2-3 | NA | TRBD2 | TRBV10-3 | CASFRGRASTDTQYF | TGTGCCAGCTTTCGAGGGAGGGCCTCCACAGATACGCAGTATTTT
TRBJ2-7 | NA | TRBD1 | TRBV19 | CASSIQGQGSTYEQYF | TGTGCCAGTAGTATACAGGGACAGGGGTCCACCTACGAGCAGTACTTC
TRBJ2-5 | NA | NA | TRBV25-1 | CASSEAGQRGIGHF | TGTGCCAGCAGTGAAGCGGGACAGAGGGGGATCGGGCACTTC
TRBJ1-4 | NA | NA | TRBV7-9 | CASSLVIGTQNEKLFF | TGTGCCAGCAGCTTAGTTATCGGGACACAAAATGAAAAACTGTTTTTT
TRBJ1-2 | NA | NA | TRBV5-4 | CASSLKREKGYGYTF | TGTGCCAGCAGCTTGAAGAGGGAGAAAGGATATGGCTACACCTTC
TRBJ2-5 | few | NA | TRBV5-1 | CASTQYGGTGETQYF | TGCGCCAGCACCCAGTACGGCGGGACGGGGGAGACCCAGTACTTC
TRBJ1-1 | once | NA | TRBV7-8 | CATGEGTSTEAFF | TGTGCCACCGGGGAGGGGACGAGCACTGAAGCTTTCTTT
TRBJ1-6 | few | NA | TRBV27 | CASSKERSPLHF | TGTGCCAGCAGTAAGGAGAGGTCACCCCTCCACTTT
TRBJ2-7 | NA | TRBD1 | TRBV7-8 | CASSYRPDRESEQYF | TGTGCCAGCAGCTACCGACCCGACAGGGAAAGCGAGCAGTACTTC
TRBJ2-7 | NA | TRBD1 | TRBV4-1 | CASSSRDRGSYEQYF | TGCGCCAGCAGCTCCCGGGACAGGGGTAGCTACGAGCAGTACTTC
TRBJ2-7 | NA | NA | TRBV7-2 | CASSPGLDEQYF | TGTGCCAGCAGTCCAGGGTTGGACGAGCAGTACTTC
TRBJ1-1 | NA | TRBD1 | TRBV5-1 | CASSLETGGFTEAFF | TGCGCCAGCAGCCTCGAGACAGGGGGCTTTACTGAAGCTTTCTTT
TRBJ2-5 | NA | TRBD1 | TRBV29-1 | CSGIHRGIETQYF | TGCAGCGGGATCCACAGGGGGATTGAGACCCAGTACTTC
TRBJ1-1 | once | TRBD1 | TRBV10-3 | CAISEGFRTGGMGTKAFF | TGTGCCATCAGTGAAGGGTTCCGGACAGGGGGCATGGGCACTAAAGCTTTCTTT
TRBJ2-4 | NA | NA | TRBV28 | CASTTGQLTKNIQYF | TGTGCCAGCACAACAGGGCAGCTAACCAAAAACATTCAGTACTTC
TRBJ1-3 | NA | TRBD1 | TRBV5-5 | CASSGGTGAYSGNTIYF | TGTGCCAGCAGCGGGGGGACAGGGGCCTACTCTGGAAACACCATATATTTT
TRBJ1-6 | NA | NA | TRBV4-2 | CASSQNAGTRNSPLHF | TGTGCCAGCAGCCAGAACGCCGGGACACGTAATTCACCCCTCCACTTT
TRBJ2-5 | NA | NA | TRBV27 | CASRPQGGRQETQYF | TGTGCCAGCAGACCACAGGGGGGGAGGCAAGAGACCCAGTACTTC
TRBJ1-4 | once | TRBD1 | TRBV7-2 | CASSFGGTGSEKLFF | TGTGCCAGCAGCTTTGGGGGGACAGGGAGTGAAAAACTGTTTTTT
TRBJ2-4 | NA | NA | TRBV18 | CASSPPAGKYIQYF | TGTGCCAGCTCACCACCGGCAGGGAAATACATTCAGTACTTC
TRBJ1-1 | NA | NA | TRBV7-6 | CASSLARNTEAFF | TGTGCCAGCAGCTTAGCTAGGAACACTGAAGCTTTCTTT
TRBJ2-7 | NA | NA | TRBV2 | CASSPSPLEQYF | TGTGCCAGCAGTCCTAGCCCCCTCGAGCAGTACTTC
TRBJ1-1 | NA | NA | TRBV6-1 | CASSESGPTEAFF | TGTGCCAGCAGTGAAAGTGGGCCCACTGAAGCTTTCTTT
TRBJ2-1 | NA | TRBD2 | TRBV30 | CAWRRRDRLADTYNEQFF | TGTGCCTGGAGGCGGCGCGATAGACTAGCTGATACCTACAATGAGCAGTTCTTC
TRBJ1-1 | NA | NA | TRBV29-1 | CSGVHRAEAFF | TGCAGCGGCGTACACAGGGCCGAAGCTTTCTTT
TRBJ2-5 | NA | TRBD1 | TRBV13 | CASSPPDRGKETQYF | TGTGCCAGCAGCCCTCCCGACAGGGGAAAAGAGACCCAGTACTTC
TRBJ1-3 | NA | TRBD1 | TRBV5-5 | CASSLGGDSRNTIYF | TGTGCCAGCAGCTTGGGGGGGGACAGTCGAAACACCATATATTTT
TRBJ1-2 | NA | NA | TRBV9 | CASSVETGGYGYTF | TGTGCCAGCAGCGTAGAAACAGGTGGCTATGGCTACACCTTC
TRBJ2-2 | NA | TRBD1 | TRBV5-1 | CASSLMGQQNTGELFF | TGCGCCAGCAGCTTGATGGGACAGCAGAACACCGGGGAGCTGTTTTTT
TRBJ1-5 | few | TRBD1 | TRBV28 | CASSPGQGYQPQHF | TGTGCCAGCAGTCCGGGACAGGGTTATCAGCCCCAGCATTTT
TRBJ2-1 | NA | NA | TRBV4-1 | CASSQDPGLSYTDNEQFF | TGCGCCAGCAGCCAAGATCCAGGGCTAAGTTATACGGACAATGAGCAGTTCTTC